This TCR beta chain was sequenced during a study of PD-1 blockade in classical Hodgkin lymphoma. The study, taken as a whole, reports: Newly diagnosed patients had baseline TCR diversity that was reportedly lower than that of healthy donors.

As regards this clone: The antigen is undetermined.

Sequencing was performed with immunoSEQ multiplex PCR; in TCRdb, only in-frame clones are kept and a portion is missing. The data show over 70,000 clones, with roughly nine tenths seen just once and about 2.9% held by the top ten. V was cut by 3 bases and J by 5 bases, with 8 bases left in between. Germline V gene sequence: CDR1 LNHDA, CDR2 SQIVND (reference sequence). There are 13 residues in the CDR3. Specified time point: cycle 4 day 1 (C4D1), after more than five weeks of nivolumab. All trial patients relapsed after autologous stem cell transplantation. This material consisted of peripheral blood mononuclear cells (PBMCs), taken before the fourth cycle of nivolumab. This receptor was identified in a human donor with classical Hodgkin lymphoma. The rearrangement joins TRBV19 to TRBJ2-1; TRBD1 or TRBD2 may be the D gene (5 bases each). The CDR3 sequence: CASSMGPNNEQFF. CDR3 bases: TGTGCCAGTAGTATGGGACCAAACAATGAGCAGTTCTTC.